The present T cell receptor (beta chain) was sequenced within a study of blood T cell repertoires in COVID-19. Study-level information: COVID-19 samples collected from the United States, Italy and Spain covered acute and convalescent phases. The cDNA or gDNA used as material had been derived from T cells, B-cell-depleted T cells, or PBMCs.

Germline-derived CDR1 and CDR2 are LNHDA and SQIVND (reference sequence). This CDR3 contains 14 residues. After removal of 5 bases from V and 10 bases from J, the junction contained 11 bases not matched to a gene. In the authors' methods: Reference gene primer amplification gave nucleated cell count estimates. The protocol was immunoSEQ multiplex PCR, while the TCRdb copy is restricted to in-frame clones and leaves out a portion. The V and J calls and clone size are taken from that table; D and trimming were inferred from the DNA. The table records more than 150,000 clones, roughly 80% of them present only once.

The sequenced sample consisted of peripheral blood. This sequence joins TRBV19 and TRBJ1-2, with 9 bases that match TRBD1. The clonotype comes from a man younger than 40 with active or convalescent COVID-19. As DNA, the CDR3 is TGTGCCAGTAGTCTTGGGACAGGGCAGGTCGACTACACCTTC. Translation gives CASSLGTGQVDYTF.